Sequencing of this T cell receptor (beta chain) was carried out in a study of blood T cell repertoires in COVID-19. Study at large: COVID-19 samples from acute and convalescent phases originated in the United States, Italy and Spain. PBMCs, B-cell-depleted T cells, or T cells were the source of the cDNA or gDNA that made up the material.

Some clones are missing from TCRdb's copy, which holds only in-frame ones; the method was immunoSEQ multiplex PCR. The table lists 97,000 or so clones, approximately 84% of them singletons, with about a tenth in the top ten. The CDR3 contains 15 residues. Germline V gene lookup returns CDR1 WSHSY and CDR2 SAAADI. V lost 2 bases to trimming and J lost 6 bases; unmatched junction nucleotides: 8. This receptor was identified in a man aged 40-50 years with active or convalescent COVID-19. The V call is TRBV10-2, the J call TRBJ2-3; 7 nucleotides align to TRBD1. The sample consisted of peripheral blood. CDR3 in amino acids: CASSEAGYRGDTQYF. The DNA for the CDR3 is TGCGCCAGCAGTGAGGCAGGATACAGGGGCGATACGCAGTATTTT.